This T cell receptor (beta chain) was retrieved from a study of cytomegalovirus exposure and HLA in healthy donors. V shed 1 base and J 4 bases; nucleotides not matched to a gene: 8. This CDR3 has 16 residues. From germline, CDR1 is SGHTS and CDR2 YDEGEE. In the case of this clone: Antigen unknown.

Healthy bone marrow donors supplied every sample. General observations from the study: In a later analysis, at a false discovery rate of 0.05, roughly 17,000 TCR beta sequences matched HLA alleles. The presence/absence work took it that sequencing depth was about the same across donors.

PCR amplification relied on 60 Vbeta primers (plus 13 Jbeta primers). The assay was immunoSEQ multiplex PCR, and TCRdb's table has in-frame clones only and misses some. The sample yields roughly 120,000 clones, approximately 81% seen once. V is TRBV5-8 and J is TRBJ2-7, with 10 positions matching TRBD2. The clonotype comes from a man younger than 40 in good health and CMV-seropositive. The sequencing sample was made of PBMCs. CDR3 bases: TGTGCCAGCAGCTTGCTCTCTAGCGGGGGAATATACGAGCAGTACTTC. Amino acid sequence: CASSLLSSGGIYEQYF.